This T cell receptor (beta chain) was profiled in a study of cytotoxic CD8 clonotypes in ibrutinib-treated CLL. Across the study: Partial response was seen in 24 patients and complete response in 2; after median 68 months, about 15 stayed remitted, around 12 progressed. With a range of 6 to 36, the median treatment time before response samples were taken was under 15 months. Study conclusions and caveats: The study found baseline clonality above age-matched healthy donors, tracking circulating CD8+ T-cell counts. Sustained-remission patients were sampled at one set of times and progressing patients at different ones.

Generated by immunoSEQ multiplex PCR, the TCRdb table keeps only in-frame clones and is missing some. The data contain approximately 60,000 clones, 56% of them singletons. Remarks on this clone: Its specificity is unknown.

This CDR3 region has 14 residues. Germline values: CDR1 LNHDA, CDR2 SQIVND (reference sequence). V lost 5 bases and J lost 0, with 9 bases in between. The TCR sequence derives from a human donor with chronic lymphocytic leukemia. This specimen was PBMCs, taken after 24 months of ibrutinib treatment. The chain is built from TRBV19 and TRBJ2-3; weak D call: TRBD2 (6 bases). CDR3 coding DNA: TGTGCCAGTAGTTTGAGCGGGAGCACAGATACGCAGTATTTT. Translated: CASSLSGSTDTQYF. Full variable domain (outside the CDR3, taken from reference TRBV19 and TRBJ2-3): DGGITQSPKYLFRKEGQNVTLSCEQNLNHDAMYWYRQDPGQGLRLIYYSQIVNDFQKGDIAEGYSVSREKKESFPLTVTSAQKNPTAFYLCASSLSGSTDTQYFGPGTRLTVL.